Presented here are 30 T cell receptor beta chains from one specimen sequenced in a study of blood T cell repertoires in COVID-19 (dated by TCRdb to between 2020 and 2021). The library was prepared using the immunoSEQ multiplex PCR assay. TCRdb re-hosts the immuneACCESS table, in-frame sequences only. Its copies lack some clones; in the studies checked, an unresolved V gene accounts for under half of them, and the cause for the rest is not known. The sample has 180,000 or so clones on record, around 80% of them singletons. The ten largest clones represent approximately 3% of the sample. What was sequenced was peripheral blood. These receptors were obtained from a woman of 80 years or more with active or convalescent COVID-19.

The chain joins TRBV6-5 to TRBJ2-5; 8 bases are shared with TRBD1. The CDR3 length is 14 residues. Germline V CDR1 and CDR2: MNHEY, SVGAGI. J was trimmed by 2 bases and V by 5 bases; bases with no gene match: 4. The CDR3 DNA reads TGTGCCAGCAGTCGACAGGGGATACAAGAGACCCAGTACTTC. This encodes CASSRQGIQETQYF.

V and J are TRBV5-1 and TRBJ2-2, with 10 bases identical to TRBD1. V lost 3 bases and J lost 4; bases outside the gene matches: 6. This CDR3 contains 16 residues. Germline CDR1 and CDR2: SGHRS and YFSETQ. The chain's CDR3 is CASSWGQGSTTGELFF. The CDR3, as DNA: TGCGCCAGCAGCTGGGGACAGGGGTCGACCACCGGGGAGCTGTTTTTT.

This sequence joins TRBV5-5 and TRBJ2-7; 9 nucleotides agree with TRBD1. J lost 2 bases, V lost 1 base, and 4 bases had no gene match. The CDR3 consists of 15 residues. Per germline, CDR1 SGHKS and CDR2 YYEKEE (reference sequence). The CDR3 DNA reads TGTGCCAGCAGCTTGTCGGGGACAGGGACCTACGAGCAGTACTTC. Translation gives CASSLSGTGTYEQYF.

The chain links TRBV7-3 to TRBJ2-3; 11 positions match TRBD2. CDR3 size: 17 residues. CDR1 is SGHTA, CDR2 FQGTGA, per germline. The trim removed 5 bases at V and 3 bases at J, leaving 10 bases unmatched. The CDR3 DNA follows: TGTGCCAGCAGCATATTAGCGGGGGGGAGTAAAACAGATACGCAGTATTTT. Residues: CASSILAGGSKTDTQYF.

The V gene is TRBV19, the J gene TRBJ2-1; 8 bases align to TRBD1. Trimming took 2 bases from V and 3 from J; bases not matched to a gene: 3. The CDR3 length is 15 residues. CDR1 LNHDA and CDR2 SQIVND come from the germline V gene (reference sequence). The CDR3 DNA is TGTGCCAGTAGTATACGGGACAGGCTCTACAATGAGCAGTTCTTC. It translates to CASSIRDRLYNEQFF.

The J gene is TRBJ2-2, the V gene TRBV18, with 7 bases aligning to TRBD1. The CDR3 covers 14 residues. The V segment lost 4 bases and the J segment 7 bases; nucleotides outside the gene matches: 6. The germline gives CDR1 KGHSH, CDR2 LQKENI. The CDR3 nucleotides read TGTGCCAGCTCACTGGACAGGAACGACGGGGAGCTGTTTTTT. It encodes CASSLDRNDGELFF.

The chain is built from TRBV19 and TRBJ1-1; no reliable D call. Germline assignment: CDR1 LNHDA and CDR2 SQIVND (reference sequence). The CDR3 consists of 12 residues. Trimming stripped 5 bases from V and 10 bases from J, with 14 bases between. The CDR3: CASSEFWGGAFF. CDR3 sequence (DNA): TGTGCCAGTAGTGAATTCTGGGGAGGAGCTTTCTTT.

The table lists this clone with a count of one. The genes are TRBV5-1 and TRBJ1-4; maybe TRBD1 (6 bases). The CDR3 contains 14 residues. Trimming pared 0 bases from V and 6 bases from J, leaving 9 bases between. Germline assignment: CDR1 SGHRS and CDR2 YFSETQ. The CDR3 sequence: CASSLEAGDEKLFF. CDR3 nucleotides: TGCGCCAGCAGCTTGGAAGCAGGGGATGAAAAACTGTTTTTT.

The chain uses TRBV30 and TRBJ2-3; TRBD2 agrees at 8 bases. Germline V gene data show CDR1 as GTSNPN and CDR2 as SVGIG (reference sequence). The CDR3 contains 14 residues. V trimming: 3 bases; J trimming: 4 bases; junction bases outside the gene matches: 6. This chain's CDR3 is CAWRAAGAPDTQYF. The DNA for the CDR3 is TGTGCCTGGAGGGCAGCGGGGGCACCAGATACGCAGTATTTT.

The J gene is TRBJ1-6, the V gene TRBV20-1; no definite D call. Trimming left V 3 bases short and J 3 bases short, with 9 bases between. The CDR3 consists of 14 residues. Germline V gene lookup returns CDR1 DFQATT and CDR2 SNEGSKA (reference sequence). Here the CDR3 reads CSASSQDYNSPLHF. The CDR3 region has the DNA TGCAGTGCTAGTAGCCAGGACTATAATTCACCCCTCCACTTT.

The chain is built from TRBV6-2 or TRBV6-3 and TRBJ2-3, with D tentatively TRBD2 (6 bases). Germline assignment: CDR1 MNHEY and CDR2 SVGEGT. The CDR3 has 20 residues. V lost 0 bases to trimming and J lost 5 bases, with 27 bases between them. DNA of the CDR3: TGTGCCAGCAGTTACTCGATCTTGGGGGGAGAATCCTCCGCTATAGATACGCAGTATTTT. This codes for CASSYSILGGESSAIDTQYF.

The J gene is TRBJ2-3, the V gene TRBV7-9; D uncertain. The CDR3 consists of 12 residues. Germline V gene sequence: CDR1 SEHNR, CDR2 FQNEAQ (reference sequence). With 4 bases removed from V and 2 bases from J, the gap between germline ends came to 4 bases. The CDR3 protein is CASSSNTDTQYF. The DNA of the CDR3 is TGTGCCAGCAGCTCCAACACAGATACGCAGTATTTT.

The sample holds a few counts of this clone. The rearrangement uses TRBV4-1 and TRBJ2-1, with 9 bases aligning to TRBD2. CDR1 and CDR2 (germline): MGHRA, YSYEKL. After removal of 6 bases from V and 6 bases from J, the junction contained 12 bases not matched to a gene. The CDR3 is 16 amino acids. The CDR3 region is CASSRGGAYGRNEQFF. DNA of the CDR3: TGCGCCAGCAGTCGCGGGGGGGCGTATGGGCGCAATGAGCAGTTCTTC.

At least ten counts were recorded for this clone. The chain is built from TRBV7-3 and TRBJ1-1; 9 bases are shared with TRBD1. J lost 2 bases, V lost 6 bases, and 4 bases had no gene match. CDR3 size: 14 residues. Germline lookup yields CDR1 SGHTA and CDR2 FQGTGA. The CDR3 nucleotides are TGTGCCAGCAGTAAACAGGGGGCTAACACTGAAGCTTTCTTT. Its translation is CASSKQGANTEAFF.

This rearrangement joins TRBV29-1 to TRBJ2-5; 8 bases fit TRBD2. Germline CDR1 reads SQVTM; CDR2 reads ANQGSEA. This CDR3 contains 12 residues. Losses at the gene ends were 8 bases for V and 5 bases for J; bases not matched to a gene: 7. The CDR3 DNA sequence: TGCAGCTCATGGGGCGGGGGGGAGACCCAGTACTTC. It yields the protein CSSWGGGETQYF.

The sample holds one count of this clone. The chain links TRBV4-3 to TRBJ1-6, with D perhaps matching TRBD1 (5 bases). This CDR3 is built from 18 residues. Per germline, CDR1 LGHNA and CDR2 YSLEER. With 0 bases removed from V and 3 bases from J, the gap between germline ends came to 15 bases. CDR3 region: CASSQDYRRQLYNSPLHF. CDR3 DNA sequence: TGCGCCAGCAGCCAAGATTACAGGCGGCAGCTCTATAATTCACCCCTCCACTTT.

As DNA, the CDR3 is TGTGCCAGCTCACCTCGGGGCCTGGGGGCCGCTGAAGCTTTCTTT. Protein sequence: CASSPRGLGAAEAFF. This chain joins TRBV18 and TRBJ1-1; the D gene is possibly TRBD1 (6 bases). Per the germline V gene, CDR1 is KGHSH and CDR2 is LQKENI. V lost 3 bases to trimming and J lost 6 bases, with 17 bases between them. CDR3 length equals 15 residues.

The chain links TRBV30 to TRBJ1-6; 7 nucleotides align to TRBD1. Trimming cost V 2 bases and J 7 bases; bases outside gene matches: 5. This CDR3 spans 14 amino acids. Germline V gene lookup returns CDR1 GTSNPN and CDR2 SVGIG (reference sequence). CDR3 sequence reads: CAWSWGQTNSPLHF. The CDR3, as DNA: TGTGCCTGGAGTTGGGGACAGACGAATTCACCCCTCCACTTT. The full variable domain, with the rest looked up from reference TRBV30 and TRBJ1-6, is SQTIHQWPATLVQPVGSPLSLECTVEGTSNPNLYWYRQAAGRGLQLLFYSVGIGQISSEVPQNLSASRPQDRQFILSSKKLLLSDSGFYLCAWSWGQTNSPLHFGNGTRLTVT.

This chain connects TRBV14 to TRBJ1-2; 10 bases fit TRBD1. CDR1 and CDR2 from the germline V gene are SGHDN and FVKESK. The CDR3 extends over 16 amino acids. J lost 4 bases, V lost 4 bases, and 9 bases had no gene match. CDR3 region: CASSPYRDRGTYGYTF. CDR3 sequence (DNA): TGTGCCAGCAGCCCTTACCGGGACAGGGGTACCTATGGCTACACCTTC.

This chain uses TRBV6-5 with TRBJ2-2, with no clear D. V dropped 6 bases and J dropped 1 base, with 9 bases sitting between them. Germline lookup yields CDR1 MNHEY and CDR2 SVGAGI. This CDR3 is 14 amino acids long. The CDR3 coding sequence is TGTGCCAGCAGCCCGACTCTGAACACCGGGGAGCTGTTTTTT. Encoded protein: CASSPTLNTGELFF.

The CDR3 sequence is CATSRSVTGASTDTQYF. The CDR3 nucleotides are TGTGCCACCAGCAGGTCGGTGACGGGTGCTAGCACAGATACGCAGTATTTT. The V gene is TRBV15, the J gene TRBJ2-3, with D hard to call. CDR1 and CDR2 (germline): LNHNV, YYDKDF (reference sequence). Trimming left V 3 bases short and J 0 bases short, with 16 bases between. CDR3 length: 17 amino acids.

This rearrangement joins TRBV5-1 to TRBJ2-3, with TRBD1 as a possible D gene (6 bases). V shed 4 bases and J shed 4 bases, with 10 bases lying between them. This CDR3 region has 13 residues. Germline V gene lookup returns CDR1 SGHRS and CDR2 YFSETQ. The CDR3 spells CASSIRQADTQYF. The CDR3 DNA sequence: TGCGCCAGCAGCATACGACAGGCAGATACGCAGTATTTT.

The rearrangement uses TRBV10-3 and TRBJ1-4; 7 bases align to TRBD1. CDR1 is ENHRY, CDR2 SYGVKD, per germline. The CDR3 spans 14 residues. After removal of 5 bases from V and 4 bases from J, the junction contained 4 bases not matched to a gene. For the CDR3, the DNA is TGTGCCATCAGTACCCAGGGGGTTAATGAAAAACTGTTTTTT. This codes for CAISTQGVNEKLFF.

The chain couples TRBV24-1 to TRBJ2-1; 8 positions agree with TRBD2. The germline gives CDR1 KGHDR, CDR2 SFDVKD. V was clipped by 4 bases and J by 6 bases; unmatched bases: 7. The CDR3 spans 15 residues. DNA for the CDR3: TGTGCCACCAGTGAACGGGGGGGCAGGAGCAATGAGCAGTTCTTC. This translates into CATSERGGRSNEQFF.

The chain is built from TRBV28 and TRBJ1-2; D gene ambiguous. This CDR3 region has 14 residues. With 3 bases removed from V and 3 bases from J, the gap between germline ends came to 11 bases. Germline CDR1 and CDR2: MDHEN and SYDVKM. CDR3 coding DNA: TGTGCCAGCAGTTTCCAGGCTGTAGACTATGGCTACACCTTC. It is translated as CASSFQAVDYGYTF.

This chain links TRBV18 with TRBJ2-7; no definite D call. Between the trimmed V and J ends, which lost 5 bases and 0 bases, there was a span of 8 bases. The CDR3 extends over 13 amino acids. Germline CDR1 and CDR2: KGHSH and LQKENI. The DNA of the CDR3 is TGTGCCAGCTCATCACAGCCCTCCTACGAGCAGTACTTC. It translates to CASSSQPSYEQYF.

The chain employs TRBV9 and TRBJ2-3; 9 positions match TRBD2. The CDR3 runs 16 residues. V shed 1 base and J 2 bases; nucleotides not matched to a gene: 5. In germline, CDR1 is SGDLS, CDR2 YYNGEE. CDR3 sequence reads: CASSVKGGGVTDTQYF. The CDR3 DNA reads TGTGCCAGCAGCGTAAAGGGCGGGGGGGTCACAGATACGCAGTATTTT.

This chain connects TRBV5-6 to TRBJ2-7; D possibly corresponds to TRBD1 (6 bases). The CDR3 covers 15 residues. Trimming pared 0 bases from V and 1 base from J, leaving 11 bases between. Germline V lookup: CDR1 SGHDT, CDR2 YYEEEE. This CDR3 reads CASSLGTALSYEQYF. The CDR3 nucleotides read TGTGCCAGCAGCTTGGGGACAGCCTTGTCCTACGAGCAGTACTTC.

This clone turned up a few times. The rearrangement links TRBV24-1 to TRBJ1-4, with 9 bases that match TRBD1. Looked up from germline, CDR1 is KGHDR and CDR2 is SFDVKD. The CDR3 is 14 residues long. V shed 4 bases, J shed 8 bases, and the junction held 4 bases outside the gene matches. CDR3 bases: TGTGCCACCAGTGACCCTGGGACAGGGGAAAAACTGTTTTTT. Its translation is CATSDPGTGEKLFF.

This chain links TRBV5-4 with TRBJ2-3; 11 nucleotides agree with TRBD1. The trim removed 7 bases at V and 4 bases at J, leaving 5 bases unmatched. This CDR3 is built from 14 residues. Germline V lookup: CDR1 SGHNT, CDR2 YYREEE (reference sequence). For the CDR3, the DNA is TGTGCCAGCCGGGACAGGGGGGGACCAGATACGCAGTATTTT. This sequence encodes CASRDRGGPDTQYF.